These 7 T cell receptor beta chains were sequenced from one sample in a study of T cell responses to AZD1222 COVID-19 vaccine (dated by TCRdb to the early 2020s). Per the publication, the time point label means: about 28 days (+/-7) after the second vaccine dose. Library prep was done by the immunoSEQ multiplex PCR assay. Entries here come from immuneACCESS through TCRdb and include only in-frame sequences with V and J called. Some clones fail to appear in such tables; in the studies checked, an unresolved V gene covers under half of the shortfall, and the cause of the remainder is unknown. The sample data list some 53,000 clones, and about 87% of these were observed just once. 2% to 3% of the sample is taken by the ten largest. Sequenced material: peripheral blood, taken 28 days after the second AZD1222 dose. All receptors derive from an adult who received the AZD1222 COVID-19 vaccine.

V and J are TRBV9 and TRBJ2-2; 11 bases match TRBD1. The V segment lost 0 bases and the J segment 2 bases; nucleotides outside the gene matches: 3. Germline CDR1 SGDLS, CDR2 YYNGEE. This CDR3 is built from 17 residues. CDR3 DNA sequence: TGTGCCAGCAGCGTAGCCCGGACAGGGGGCAACACCGGGGAGCTGTTTTTT. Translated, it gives CASSVARTGGNTGELFF.

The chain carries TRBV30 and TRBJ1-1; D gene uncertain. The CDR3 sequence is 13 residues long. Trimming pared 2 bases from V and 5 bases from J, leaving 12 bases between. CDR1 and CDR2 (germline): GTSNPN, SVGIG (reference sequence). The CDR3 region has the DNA TGTGCCTGGAGTTCCCACGGGCGGACTGAAGCTTTCTTT. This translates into CAWSSHGRTEAFF.

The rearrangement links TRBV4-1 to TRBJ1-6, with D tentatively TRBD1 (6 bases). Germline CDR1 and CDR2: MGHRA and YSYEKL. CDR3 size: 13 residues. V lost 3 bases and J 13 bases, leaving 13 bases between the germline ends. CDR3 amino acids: CASSQAQGSPLHF. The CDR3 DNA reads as TGCGCCAGCAGCCAGGCACAGGGATCGCCCCTCCACTTT.

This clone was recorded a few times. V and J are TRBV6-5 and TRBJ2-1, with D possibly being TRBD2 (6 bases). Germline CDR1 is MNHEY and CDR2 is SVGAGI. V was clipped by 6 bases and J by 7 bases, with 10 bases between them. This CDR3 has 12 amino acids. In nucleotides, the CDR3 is TGTGCCAGCAGCTTTAGCGGAAATGAGCAGTTCTTC. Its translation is CASSFSGNEQFF.

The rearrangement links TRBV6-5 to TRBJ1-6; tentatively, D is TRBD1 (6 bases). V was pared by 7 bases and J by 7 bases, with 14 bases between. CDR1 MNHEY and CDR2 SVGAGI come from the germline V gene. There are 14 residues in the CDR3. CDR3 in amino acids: CASNLGGPNSPLHF. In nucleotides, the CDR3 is TGTGCCAGCAACTTGGGGGGCCCCAATTCACCCCTCCACTTT.

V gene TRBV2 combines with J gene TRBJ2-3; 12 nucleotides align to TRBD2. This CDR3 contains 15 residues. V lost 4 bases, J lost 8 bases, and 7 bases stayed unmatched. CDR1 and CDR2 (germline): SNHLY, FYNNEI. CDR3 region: CASSATSGSGGTQYF. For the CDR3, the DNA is TGTGCCAGCAGTGCGACTAGCGGGAGTGGTGGTACGCAGTATTTT.

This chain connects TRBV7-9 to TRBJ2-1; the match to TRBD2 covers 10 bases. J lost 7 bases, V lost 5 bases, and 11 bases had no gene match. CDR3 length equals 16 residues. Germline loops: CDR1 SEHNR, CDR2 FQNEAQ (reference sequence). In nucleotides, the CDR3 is TGTGCCAGCAGCCTCCCCAGGGCTAGCGGGAGAAATGAGCAGTTCTTC. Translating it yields CASSLPRASGRNEQFF. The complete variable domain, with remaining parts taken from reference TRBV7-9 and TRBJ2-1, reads DTGVSQNPRHKITKRGQNVTFRCDPISEHNRLYWYRQTLGQGPEFLTYFQNEAQLEKSRLLSDRFSAERPKGSFSTLEIQRTEQGDSAMYLCASSLPRASGRNEQFFGPGTRLTVL.